This T cell receptor (beta chain) is drawn from a study of CD8 T cells in ankylosing spondylitis. This clonotype has only one observation. Antigen unknown. Regarding the study as a whole: A CD8+ phenotype characterized the disease-linked clones, which were relatively rare in peripheral blood. A TCR beta motif of 7 to 9 highly homologous variants seemed to mark ankylosing spondylitis blood. There was reportedly significant enrichment of clones that were disease-linked in matched ankylosing spondylitis synovial fluid.

Preparation of TCR beta libraries was done by quantitative 5'-RACE with molecular barcodes. Using its own MiXCR run on the 5' RACE reads, TCRdb lists one record per CDR3 protein. The sample has under 300,000 distinct CDR3 sequences, approximately 10% seen once. Between the trimmed V and J ends, which lost 0 bases and 4 bases, there was a span of 10 bases. The CDR3 has 15 residues. Germline V gene data show CDR1 as MGHRA and CDR2 as YSYEKL. The sequence was collected from a male donor with ankylosing spondylitis or in good health (not recorded which). The chain recombines TRBV4-1 with TRBJ1-5; D call uncertain. Sequenced: blood, either unsorted or a sorted T cell fraction (not recorded which). In DNA, the CDR3 is TGCGCCAGCAGCCAAGATACCAGAACAAATCAGCCCCAGCATTTT. The encoded protein is CASSQDTRTNQPQHF.